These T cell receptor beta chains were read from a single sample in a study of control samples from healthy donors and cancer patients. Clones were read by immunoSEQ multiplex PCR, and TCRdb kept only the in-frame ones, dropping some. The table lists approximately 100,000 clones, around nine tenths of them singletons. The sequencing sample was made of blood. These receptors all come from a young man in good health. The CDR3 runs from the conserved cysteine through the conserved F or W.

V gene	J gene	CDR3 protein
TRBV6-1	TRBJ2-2	CASSDFDRGPYTGELFF
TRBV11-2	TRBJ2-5	CASSLGRQETQYF
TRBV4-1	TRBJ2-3	CASSSTSGRLDTQYF
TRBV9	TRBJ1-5	CASSGQGGQPQHF
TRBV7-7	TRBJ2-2	CASSLDGPPGELFF
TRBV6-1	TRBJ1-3	CASSEARGGGNTIYF
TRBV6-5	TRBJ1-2	CASSLDLNYGYTF
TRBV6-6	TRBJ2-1	CASRPAVANEQFF
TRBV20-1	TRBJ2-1	CSASSSGGYNEQFF
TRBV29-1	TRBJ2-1	CSVEGQEDYNEQFF
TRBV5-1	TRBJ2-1	CASSLDSSLSYNEQFF
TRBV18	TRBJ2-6	CASSPDLTSGANVLTF
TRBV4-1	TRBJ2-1	CASSLTQEHYGNEQFF
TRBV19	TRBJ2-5	CASSIGRSGAETQYF
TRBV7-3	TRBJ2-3	CASSPKGARGLTDTQYF
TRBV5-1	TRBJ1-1	CASSSPEGRTEAFF
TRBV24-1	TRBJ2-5	CATWGPSKETQYF
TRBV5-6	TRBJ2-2	CASNPGGAGELFF
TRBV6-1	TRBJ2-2	CASSEQVTGELFF
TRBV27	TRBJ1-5	CASSPFVTGVYNQPQHF
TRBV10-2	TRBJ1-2	CASIGGGGIYGYTF
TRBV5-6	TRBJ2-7	CASSSDPPLAGFSYEQYF
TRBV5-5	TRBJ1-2	CASSFLGGGYTF
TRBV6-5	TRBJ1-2	CASSTGTKLGSTF
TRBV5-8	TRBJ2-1	CASSLVGVSRVNEQFF
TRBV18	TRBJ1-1	CASSLGDASAEAFF
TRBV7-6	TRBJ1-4	CASSPRTAATNEKLFF
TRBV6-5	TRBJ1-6	CASSPRGTGGAALHF
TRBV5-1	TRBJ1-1	CASSLVEANTEAFF
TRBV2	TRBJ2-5	CASSHTGTLAGVLETQYF
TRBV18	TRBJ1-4	CASSPEARDNEKLFF
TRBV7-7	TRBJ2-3	CASSFLQSTDTQYF
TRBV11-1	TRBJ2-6	CASSLGGPGANVLTF
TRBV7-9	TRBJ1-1	CASSIQGADTEAFF
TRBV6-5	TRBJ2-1	CASYSGGGLYNEQFF
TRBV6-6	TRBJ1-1	CASSYSKGQGTEAFF
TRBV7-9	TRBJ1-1	CASSYLLRNGCTEAFF
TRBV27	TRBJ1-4	CASRGAWNEKLFF
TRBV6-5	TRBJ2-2	CASSYSKRPTGELFF
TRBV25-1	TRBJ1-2	CASSASGTGARIYGYTF
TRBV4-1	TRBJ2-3	CASSPRTGPPDTQYF
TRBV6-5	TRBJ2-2	CASSYRTPEGTGELFF
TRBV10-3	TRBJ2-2	CAISTSLGQIEPRNTGELFF
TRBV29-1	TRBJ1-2	CSVEERVGAQFYYGYTF
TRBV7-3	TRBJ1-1	CASSSGLSNTEAFF
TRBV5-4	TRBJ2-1	CASSAAWTSGGQGEQFF
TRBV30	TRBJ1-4	CAWSGTGDEKLFF
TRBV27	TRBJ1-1	CATRAEQMSWTEAFF
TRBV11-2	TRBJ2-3	CASSLDLGNTQYF
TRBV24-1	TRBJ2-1	CATSPGTAPNEQFF
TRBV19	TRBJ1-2	CASSNPYTGDYGYTF
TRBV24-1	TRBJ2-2	CATSDGGTGELFF
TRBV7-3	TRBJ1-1	CASSLDGGNTEAFF
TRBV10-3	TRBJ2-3	CAISRTGSTDTQYF
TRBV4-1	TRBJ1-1	CASSQTPGQFETEAFF
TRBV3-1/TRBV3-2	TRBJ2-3	CASSPPDLTDTQYF
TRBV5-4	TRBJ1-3	CASSLGQGAVNTIYF
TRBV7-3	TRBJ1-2	CASSSSGGVGYGYTF
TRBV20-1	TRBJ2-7	CSASLGEQYF
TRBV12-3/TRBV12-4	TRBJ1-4	CASSSSREKLFF